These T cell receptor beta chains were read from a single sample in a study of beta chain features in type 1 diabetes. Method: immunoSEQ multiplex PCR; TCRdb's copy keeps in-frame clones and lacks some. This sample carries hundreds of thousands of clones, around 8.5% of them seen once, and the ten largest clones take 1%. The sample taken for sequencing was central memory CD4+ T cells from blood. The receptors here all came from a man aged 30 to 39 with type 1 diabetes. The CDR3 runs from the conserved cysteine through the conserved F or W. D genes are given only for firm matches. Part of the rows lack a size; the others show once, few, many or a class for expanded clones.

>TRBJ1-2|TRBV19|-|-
CASSITGTHGYTF
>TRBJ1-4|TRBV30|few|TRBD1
CAWSATTGTNEKLFF
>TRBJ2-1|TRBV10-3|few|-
CAISAGQGLYNEQFF
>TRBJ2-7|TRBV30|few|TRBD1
CAWNRGRYEQYF
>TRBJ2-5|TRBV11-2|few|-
CASSPNVLETQYF
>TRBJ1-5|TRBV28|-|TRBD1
CASSAYGTDMSNQPQHF
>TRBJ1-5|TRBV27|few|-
CASSSRGAEFNQPQHF
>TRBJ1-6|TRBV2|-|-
CASWEGYENSPLHF
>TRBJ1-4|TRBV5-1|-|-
CASSLDAANEKLFF
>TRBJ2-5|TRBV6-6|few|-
CASGGRHNQETQYF
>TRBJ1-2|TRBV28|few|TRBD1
CASSLVGTGVVGYTF
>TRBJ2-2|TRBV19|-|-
CASGFTRGELFF
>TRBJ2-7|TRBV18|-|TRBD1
CASSINRGAYEQYF
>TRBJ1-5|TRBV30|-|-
CAWSPGVNQPQHF
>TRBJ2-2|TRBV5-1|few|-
CASSLEGAGPGELFF
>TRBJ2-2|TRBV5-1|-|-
CASSVLQGNTGELFF
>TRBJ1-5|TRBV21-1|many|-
CASSKGQDRRNQPQHF
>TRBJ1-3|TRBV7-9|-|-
CASTGGGGGNTIYF
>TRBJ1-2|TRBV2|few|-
CASSERAGINYGYTF
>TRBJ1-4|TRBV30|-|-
CAWSNRQGKLFF
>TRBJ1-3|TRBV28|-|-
CASSIRLGGNTIYF
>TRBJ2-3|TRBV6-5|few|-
CASSRDGPSTDTQYF
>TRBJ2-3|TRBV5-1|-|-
CASSLLDPDTQYF
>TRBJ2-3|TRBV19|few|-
CASSMERTSTDTQYF
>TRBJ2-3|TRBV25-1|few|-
CASSESGRGTDTQYF
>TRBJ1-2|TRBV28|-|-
CASRSGFRDGYTF
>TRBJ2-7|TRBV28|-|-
CASSGTATYEQYF
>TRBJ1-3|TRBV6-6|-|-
CASRSTASGNTIYF
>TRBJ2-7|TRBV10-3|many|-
CAISESGYEQYF